This entry is about one T cell receptor (beta chain). The data belong to a study of blood T cell repertoires in COVID-19. The CDR3 is 16 residues long. Germline V gene data show CDR1 as SGDLS and CDR2 as YYNGEE. Losses at the gene ends were 3 bases for V and 5 bases for J; bases not matched to a gene: 8. Measured with immunoSEQ multiplex PCR; TCRdb has only the in-frame clones, and not every one. The sample yields about 200,000 clones, roughly four fifths seen once. Participants spanned ages about 18 to 100 years and resided in around 25 US areas. The sample consisted of PBMCs or T cells enriched from blood (not recorded which). The chain has TRBV9 and TRBJ1-4; 9 nucleotides agree with TRBD1. This receptor was obtained from a man aged 35-49 years who had recovered from COVID-19. The CDR3 DNA sequence: TGTGCCAGCAGCGCGCCCGGACAGGGGAAGAATGAAAAACTGTTTTTT. Translating it yields CASSAPGQGKNEKLFF.